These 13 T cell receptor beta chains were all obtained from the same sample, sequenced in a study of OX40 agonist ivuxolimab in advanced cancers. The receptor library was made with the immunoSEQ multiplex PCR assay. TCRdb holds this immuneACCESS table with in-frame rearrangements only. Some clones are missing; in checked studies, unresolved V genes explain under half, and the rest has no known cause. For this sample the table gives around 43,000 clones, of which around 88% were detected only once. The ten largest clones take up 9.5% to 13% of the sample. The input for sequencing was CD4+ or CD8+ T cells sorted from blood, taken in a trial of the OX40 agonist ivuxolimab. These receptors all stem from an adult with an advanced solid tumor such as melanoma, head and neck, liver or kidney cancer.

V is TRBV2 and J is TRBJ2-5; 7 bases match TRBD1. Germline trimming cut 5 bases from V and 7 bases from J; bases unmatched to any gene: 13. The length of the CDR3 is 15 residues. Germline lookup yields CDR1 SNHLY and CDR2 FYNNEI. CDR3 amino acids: CASSLRGLPLGTQYF. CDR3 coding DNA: TGTGCCAGCAGTCTCAGGGGGTTGCCATTAGGGACCCAGTACTTC. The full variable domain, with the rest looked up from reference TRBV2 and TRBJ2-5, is EPEVTQTPSHQVTQMGQEVILRCVPISNHLYFYWYRQILGQKVEFLVSFYNNEISEKSEIFDDQFSVERPDGSNFTLKIRSTKLEDSAMYFCASSLRGLPLGTQYFGPGTRLLVL.

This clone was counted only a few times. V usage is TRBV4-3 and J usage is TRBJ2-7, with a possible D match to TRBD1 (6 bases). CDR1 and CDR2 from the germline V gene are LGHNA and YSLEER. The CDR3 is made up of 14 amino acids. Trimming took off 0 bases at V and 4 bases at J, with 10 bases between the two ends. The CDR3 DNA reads TGCGCCAGCAGCCAAGACAGGGGAAAGTACGAGCAGTACTTC. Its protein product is CASSQDRGKYEQYF.

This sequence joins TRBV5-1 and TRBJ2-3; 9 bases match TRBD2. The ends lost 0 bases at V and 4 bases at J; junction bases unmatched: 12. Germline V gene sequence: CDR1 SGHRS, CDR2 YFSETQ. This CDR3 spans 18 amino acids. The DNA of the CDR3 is TGCGCCAGCAGCTTGGCCACGCTAGCGGGGCGAAGCCCAGATACGCAGTATTTT. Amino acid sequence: CASSLATLAGRSPDTQYF. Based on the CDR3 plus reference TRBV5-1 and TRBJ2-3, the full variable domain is KAGVTQTPRYLIKTRGQQVTLSCSPISGHRSVSWYQQTPGQGLQFLFEYFSETQRNKGNFPGRFSGRQFSNSRSEMNVSTLELGDSALYLCASSLATLAGRSPDTQYFGPGTRLTVL.

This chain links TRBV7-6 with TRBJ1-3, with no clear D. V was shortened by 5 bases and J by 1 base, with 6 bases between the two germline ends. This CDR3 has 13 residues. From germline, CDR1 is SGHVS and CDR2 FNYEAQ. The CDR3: CASSRTSGNTIYF. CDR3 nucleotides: TGTGCCAGCAGCCGGACTTCTGGAAACACCATATATTTT.

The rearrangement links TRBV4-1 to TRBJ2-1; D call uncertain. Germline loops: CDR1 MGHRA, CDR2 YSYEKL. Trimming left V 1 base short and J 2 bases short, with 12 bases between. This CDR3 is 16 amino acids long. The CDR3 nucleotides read TGCGCCAGCAGCCAAGTACCCCCGGGTCCCTACAATGAGCAGTTCTTC. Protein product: CASSQVPPGPYNEQFF.

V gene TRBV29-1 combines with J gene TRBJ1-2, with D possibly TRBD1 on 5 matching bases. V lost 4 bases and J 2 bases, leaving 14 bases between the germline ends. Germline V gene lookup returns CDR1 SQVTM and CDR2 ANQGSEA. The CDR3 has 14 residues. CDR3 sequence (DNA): TGCAGCGTTGGGGGAGTCCAGGGCAACTATGGCTACACCTTC. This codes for CSVGGVQGNYGYTF.

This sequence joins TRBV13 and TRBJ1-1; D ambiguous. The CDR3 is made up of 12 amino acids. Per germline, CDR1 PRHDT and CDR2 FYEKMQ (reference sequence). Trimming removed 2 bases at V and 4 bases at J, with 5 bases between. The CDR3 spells CASSLSVTEAFF. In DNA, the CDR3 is TGTGCCAGCAGCTTATCGGTCACTGAAGCTTTCTTT.

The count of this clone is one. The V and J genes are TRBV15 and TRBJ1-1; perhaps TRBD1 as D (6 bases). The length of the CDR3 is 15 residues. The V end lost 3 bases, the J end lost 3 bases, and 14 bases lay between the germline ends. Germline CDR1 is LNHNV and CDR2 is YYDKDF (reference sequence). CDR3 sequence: CATSSKLQGYTEAFF. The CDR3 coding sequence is TGTGCCACCAGCAGTAAATTACAGGGATACACTGAAGCTTTCTTT.

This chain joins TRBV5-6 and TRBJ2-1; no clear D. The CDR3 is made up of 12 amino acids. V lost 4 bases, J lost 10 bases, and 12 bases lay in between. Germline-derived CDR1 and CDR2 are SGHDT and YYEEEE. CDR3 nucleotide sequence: TGTGCCAGCAGCCGGGTCCCCAGGGAGCAGTTCTTC. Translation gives CASSRVPREQFF. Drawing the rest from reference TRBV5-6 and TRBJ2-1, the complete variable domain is DAGVTQSPTHLIKTRGQQVTLRCSPKSGHDTVSWYQQALGQGPQFIFQYYEEEERQRGNFPDRFSGHQFPNYSSELNVNALLLGDSALYLCASSRVPREQFFGPGTRLTVL.

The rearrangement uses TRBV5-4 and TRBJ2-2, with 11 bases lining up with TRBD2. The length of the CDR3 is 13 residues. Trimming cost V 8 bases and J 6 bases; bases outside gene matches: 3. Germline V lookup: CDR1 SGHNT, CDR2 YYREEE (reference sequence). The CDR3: CASSGGAPGELFF. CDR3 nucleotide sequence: TGTGCCAGTAGCGGGGGGGCCCCCGGGGAGCTGTTTTTT.

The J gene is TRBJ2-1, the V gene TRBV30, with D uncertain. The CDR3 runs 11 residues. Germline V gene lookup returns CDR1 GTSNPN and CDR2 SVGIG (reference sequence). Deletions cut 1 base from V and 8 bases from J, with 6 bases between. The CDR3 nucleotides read TGTGCCTGGAGTGCTAGGGATGAGCAGTTCTTC. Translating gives CAWSARDEQFF.

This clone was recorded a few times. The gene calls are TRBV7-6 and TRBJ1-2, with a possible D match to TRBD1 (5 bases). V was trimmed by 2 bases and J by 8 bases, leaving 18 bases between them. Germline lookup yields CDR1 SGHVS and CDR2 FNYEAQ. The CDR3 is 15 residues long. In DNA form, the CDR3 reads TGTGCCAGCAGCTTAAGCCCGGGACCCGGGGCCGGCTACACCTTC. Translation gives CASSLSPGPGAGYTF.

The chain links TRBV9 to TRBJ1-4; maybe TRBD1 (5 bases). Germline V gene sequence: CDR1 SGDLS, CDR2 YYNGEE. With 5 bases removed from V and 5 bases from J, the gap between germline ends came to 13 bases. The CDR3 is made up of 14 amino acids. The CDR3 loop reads CASRGPGGNEKLFF. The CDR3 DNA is TGTGCCAGCAGAGGCCCCGGGGGAAATGAAAAACTGTTTTTT.